The next 17 T cell receptor beta chains were all read from a single sample in a study of cytomegalovirus exposure and HLA in healthy donors. Amplification used 60 Vbeta primers and 13 Jbeta primers. The method was immunoSEQ multiplex PCR; TCRdb's version includes in-frame clones alone and lacks a portion of them. This sample has around 60,000 clones, with around 80% found just once. Sequenced sample: PBMCs. The receptors shown here come from a woman aged 40 to 49 in good health and CMV-seropositive.

The chain links TRBV29-1 to TRBJ2-7, with D perhaps TRBD1 (5 bases). The CDR3 spans 11 residues. Germline V CDR1 and CDR2: SQVTM, ANQGSEA. Deletions cut 4 bases from V and 1 base from J, with 5 bases between. The CDR3 spells CSVGQSYEQYF. In DNA, the CDR3 is TGCAGCGTTGGACAGTCCTACGAGCAGTACTTC.

V gene TRBV19 combines with J gene TRBJ2-7; a possible D gene is TRBD2 (5 bases). Per germline, CDR1 LNHDA and CDR2 SQIVND (reference sequence). Trimming took off 5 bases at V and 4 bases at J, with 12 bases between the two ends. The CDR3 runs to 13 residues. CDR3 nucleotides: TGTGCCAGTAGTTCCCTAGGCGGGTACGAGCAGTACTTC. It yields the protein CASSSLGGYEQYF. The whole variable domain, filled in from reference TRBV19 and TRBJ2-7, reads DGGITQSPKYLFRKEGQNVTLSCEQNLNHDAMYWYRQDPGQGLRLIYYSQIVNDFQKGDIAEGYSVSREKKESFPLTVTSAQKNPTAFYLCASSSLGGYEQYFGPGTRLTVT.

Comment on this clone: At one end the junction does not follow the germline gene, possibly because of a read error. The chain links TRBV5-1 to TRBJ1-2; 7 bases align to TRBD1. This CDR3 spans 12 amino acids. In germline, CDR1 is SGHRS, CDR2 YFSETQ. CDR3 sequence: CASSSDTGVAVF. CDR3 in DNA: TGCGCCAGCAGCTCCGACACAGGGGTAGCAGTCTTC.

This chain joins TRBV28 and TRBJ2-7; 8 bases line up with TRBD2. This CDR3 is built from 15 residues. Germline V lookup: CDR1 MDHEN, CDR2 SYDVKM. The trim removed 7 bases at V and 0 bases at J, leaving 8 bases unmatched. CDR3: CASIPLAGSSYEQYF. DNA of the CDR3: TGTGCCAGCATTCCGCTAGCGGGCAGCTCCTACGAGCAGTACTTC.

The rearrangement joins TRBV6-5 to TRBJ1-2; D is possibly TRBD1 (5 bases). The CDR3 runs 14 residues. Germline values: CDR1 MNHEY, CDR2 SVGAGI. V was shortened by 10 bases and J by 9 bases, with 24 bases between the two germline ends. In DNA form, the CDR3 reads TGTGCCACCCTTCTGACAGCTGCAGGTTTGAGCTACACCTTC. Amino acid sequence: CATLLTAAGLSYTF.

The chain carries TRBV19 and TRBJ2-1, with 8 nucleotides matching TRBD1. Germline V gene data show CDR1 as LNHDA and CDR2 as SQIVND (reference sequence). V shed 7 bases, J shed 0 bases, and the junction held 5 bases outside the gene matches. The length of the CDR3 is 15 residues. This CDR3 is CASTRQGTSYNEQFF. CDR3 in DNA: TGTGCCAGTACCAGACAGGGGACCTCCTACAATGAGCAGTTCTTC.

The table lists this clone with a count of one. J is TRBJ2-3 and V is TRBV29-1; tentatively, D is TRBD1 (5 bases). There are 12 residues in the CDR3. Germline CDR1 is SQVTM and CDR2 is ANQGSEA. V dropped 0 bases and J dropped 7 bases, with 8 bases sitting between them. CDR3 region: CSVEDRAHTQYF. In DNA form, the CDR3 reads TGCAGCGTTGAAGACAGGGCTCATACGCAGTATTTT.

This chain connects TRBV9 to TRBJ2-7; tentative D call: TRBD1 (6 bases). This CDR3 is built from 14 residues. V was trimmed by 4 bases and J by 3 bases, leaving 14 bases between them. In germline, CDR1 is SGDLS, CDR2 YYNGEE. DNA of the CDR3: TGTGCCAGCAGCTTTGGCCGGGACAACTACGAGCAGTACTTC. It yields the protein CASSFGRDNYEQYF.

The CDR3 DNA follows: TGCGCCAGCAGCCCCCGAGGTGGGGCGGCTAGCACAGATACGCAGTATTTT. As protein: CASSPRGGAASTDTQYF. This rearrangement joins TRBV4-3 to TRBJ2-3; D possibly corresponds to TRBD1 (5 bases). From germline, CDR1 is LGHNA and CDR2 YSLEER. The CDR3 runs to 17 residues. V was shortened by 4 bases and J by 0 bases, with 17 bases between the two germline ends.

This chain uses TRBV29-1 with TRBJ2-5; the match to TRBD1 covers 8 bases. V shed 0 bases and J 2 bases; nucleotides not matched to a gene: 8. The germline gives CDR1 SQVTM, CDR2 ANQGSEA. The CDR3 covers 16 residues. The CDR3 region is CSVEERGRTGQETQYF. The CDR3 nucleotides are TGCAGCGTTGAAGAGCGAGGGAGGACAGGGCAAGAGACCCAGTACTTC.

The chain links TRBV27 to TRBJ1-2; no clear D gene. Trimming removed 6 bases from V and 8 bases from J, with 16 bases in between. CDR1 is MNHEY and CDR2 is SMNVEV in the germline V gene (reference sequence). The CDR3 extends over 13 amino acids. CDR3 nucleotides: TGTGCCAGCAGACTACAACTTATTAGAGGCTACACCTTC. Amino acids: CASRLQLIRGYTF.

The chain couples TRBV6-5 to TRBJ1-5; TRBD1 aligns across 7 bases. In germline, CDR1 is MNHEY, CDR2 SVGAGI. CDR3 length equals 15 residues. Germline trimming cut 8 bases from V and 0 bases from J; bases unmatched to any gene: 7. The CDR3: CASRGTAYSNQPQHF. In nucleotides, the CDR3 is TGTGCCAGCCGGGGGACAGCATATAGCAATCAGCCCCAGCATTTT.

This chain joins TRBV7-2 and TRBJ2-3; 8 nucleotides line up with TRBD1. Germline assignment: CDR1 SGHTA and CDR2 FQGNSA. Trimming removed 6 bases from V and 3 bases from J; junction bases left unmatched: 5. The CDR3 extends over 14 amino acids. For the CDR3, the DNA is TGTGCCAGCAGTGGACAGGGCGGGACAGATACGCAGTATTTT. It is translated as CASSGQGGTDTQYF. Drawing the rest from reference TRBV7-2 and TRBJ2-3, the complete variable domain is GAGVSQSPSNKVTEKGKDVELRCDPISGHTALYWYRQSLGQGLEFLIYFQGNSAPDKSGLPSDRFSAERTGGSVSTLTIQRTQQEDSAVYLCASSGQGGTDTQYFGPGTRLTVL.

This clone has more than one count but fewer than ten. The gene calls are TRBV7-9 and TRBJ1-1, with D unclear. Germline V gene sequence: CDR1 SEHNR, CDR2 FQNEAQ (reference sequence). CDR3 length: 14 residues. V was clipped by 5 bases and J by 5 bases, with 15 bases between them. CDR3 residues: CASSLMAGGTEAFF. The CDR3 coding sequence is TGTGCCAGCAGCCTCATGGCTGGCGGAACTGAAGCTTTCTTT. Using reference TRBV7-9 and TRBJ1-1 for the parts outside the CDR3, the full variable domain is DTGVSQNPRHKITKRGQNVTFRCDPISEHNRLYWYRQTLGQGPEFLTYFQNEAQLEKSRLLSDRFSAERPKGSFSTLEIQRTEQGDSAMYLCASSLMAGGTEAFFGQGTRLTVV.

V usage is TRBV5-4 and J usage is TRBJ1-2; TRBD1 matches 7 bases. This CDR3 comprises 12 residues. Germline loops: CDR1 SGHNT, CDR2 YYREEE (reference sequence). V was pared by 3 bases and J by 8 bases, with 4 bases of the junction left unmatched. Here the CDR3 DNA reads TGTGCCAGCAGCTGGGACAGACGGGGCTACACCTTC. It yields the protein CASSWDRRGYTF.

The V and J genes are TRBV15 and TRBJ1-2; 7 nucleotides match TRBD1. V lost 1 base, J lost 8 bases, and 4 bases stayed unmatched. The germline gives CDR1 LNHNV, CDR2 YYDKDF (reference sequence). The CDR3 length is 13 residues. The CDR3 sequence is CATSRVGGGGYTF. The CDR3 DNA sequence: TGTGCCACCAGCAGAGTAGGAGGGGGCGGCTACACCTTC.

This clone was observed a few times. The V and J genes are TRBV6-5 and TRBJ2-7; the D gene is possibly TRBD1 (6 bases). Germline values: CDR1 MNHEY, CDR2 SVGAGI. The V end was cut by 5 bases, the J end by 0 bases, with 14 bases between. The CDR3 runs to 15 residues. The CDR3 DNA follows: TGTGCCAGCAGTCCCGACAGGTTAAGCTCCTACGAGCAGTACTTC. Translated: CASSPDRLSSYEQYF.